One sample yielded the 19 T cell receptor beta chains listed below, sequenced in a study of CD8 T cells in ankylosing spondylitis. Each CDR3 protein gets one entry after TCRdb re-called the 5' RACE reads with MiXCR. The table includes about 310,000 distinct CDR3 sequences, around 21% detected once. The specimen sequenced was blood, either unsorted or a sorted T cell fraction (not recorded which). The receptor source for this set is a female donor with ankylosing spondylitis or in good health (not recorded which).

The chain recombines TRBV12-3 or TRBV12-4 with TRBJ2-3; 11 nucleotides align to TRBD1. This CDR3 has 15 amino acids. Trimming cost V 7 bases and J 2 bases; bases outside gene matches: 5. The CDR3 spells CASTPGQGDTDTQYF. CDR3 DNA sequence: TGTGCCAGCACTCCGGGACAGGGGGACACAGATACGCAGTATTTT.

This clonotype was counted many times. This chain uses TRBV20-1 with TRBJ2-1; TRBD2 is a possible D gene (5 bases). Trimming cost V 6 bases and J 7 bases, with 16 bases left between them. The CDR3 totals 13 residues. Germline CDR1 and CDR2: DFQATT and SNEGSKA (reference sequence). CDR3 sequence: CSAPIRGANEQFF. CDR3 bases: TGCAGTGCCCCCATACGGGGTGCTAATGAGCAGTTCTTC.

This clonotype was found a few times. The CDR3 DNA reads TGTGCCATCAGTGAGCCAGGACAGGCTCCTTCAGGAGAGACCCAGTACTTC. Residues: CAISEPGQAPSGETQYF. V usage is TRBV10-3 and J usage is TRBJ2-5; TRBD1 matches at 7 bases. This CDR3 has 17 amino acids. V dropped 2 bases and J dropped 4; count of bases not matched to a gene: 13. CDR1 ENHRY and CDR2 SYGVKD come from the germline V gene.

This clonotype was detected only a few times. The V and J genes are TRBV7-2 and TRBJ2-7, with D maybe TRBD1 (5 bases). Trimming took 3 bases from V and 5 from J, leaving 20 bases between them. Per germline, CDR1 SGHTA and CDR2 FQGNSA. The CDR3 runs 16 residues. The CDR3 loop is CASSFTSGRELNEQYF. CDR3 DNA sequence: TGTGCCAGCAGCTTTACCTCGGGCAGGGAACTAAACGAGCAGTACTTC.

The chain is built from TRBV7-9 and TRBJ2-7; TRBD2 agrees at 7 bases. Germline V gene sequence: CDR1 SEHNR, CDR2 FQNEAQ (reference sequence). The junction had 7 bases not matched to a gene; V was cut back by 5 bases and J by 0 bases. This CDR3 has 15 amino acids. The CDR3 DNA is TGTGCCAGCAGCACCCCTAGCGGAAGCTCCTACGAGCAGTACTTC. This codes for CASSTPSGSSYEQYF.

A few counts support this clonotype. The DNA of the CDR3 is TGTGCCAGCAGCCGTTCTAGCGGGAGGAGGTACGAGCAGTACTTC. Translating it yields CASSRSSGRRYEQYF. The rearrangement joins TRBV6-1 to TRBJ2-7; 11 bases match TRBD2. CDR3 length equals 15 residues. V shed 6 bases and J 4 bases; nucleotides not matched to a gene: 8. Germline V gene data show CDR1 as MNHNS and CDR2 as SASEGT.

The chain employs TRBV20-1 and TRBJ2-3; maybe TRBD1 (6 bases). The germline V and J ends were trimmed by 6 bases and 0 bases, with 19 bases remaining between them. Germline CDR1 reads DFQATT; CDR2 reads SNEGSKA (reference sequence). The CDR3 is made up of 16 amino acids. The CDR3, as DNA: TGCAGTGCGGGAAGGACAGTCCGGTTTAGCACAGATACGCAGTATTTT. As protein: CSAGRTVRFSTDTQYF.

This clonotype was counted between two and nine times. The chain recombines TRBV12-3 or TRBV12-4 with TRBJ2-3, with no clear D. This CDR3 comprises 15 residues. Trimming left V 6 bases short and J 2 bases short, with 15 bases between. The CDR3 loop is CASSPLGYNTDTQYF. As DNA, the CDR3 is TGTGCCAGCAGCCCCCTGGGCTATAACACAGATACGCAGTATTTT.

This clonotype was seen more than once but under ten times. The chain recombines TRBV5-1 with TRBJ2-1; D possibly corresponds to TRBD2 (6 bases). V was clipped by 0 bases and J by 7 bases, with 14 bases between them. The germline V gene has CDR1 SGHRS and CDR2 YFSETQ. The CDR3 totals 15 residues. DNA of the CDR3: TGCGCCAGCAGCTTGGTTGCGGGAATAGAAAATGAGCAGTTCTTC. The encoded protein is CASSLVAGIENEQFF.

The chain links TRBV18 to TRBJ2-7; D not certain. CDR1 and CDR2 from the germline V gene are KGHSH and LQKENI. Trimming took off 1 base at V and 3 bases at J, with 16 bases between the two ends. CDR3 length equals 16 residues. As DNA, the CDR3 is TGTGCCAGCTCACCACTGGGATCTCGCAGTCGCTACGAGCAGTACTTC. Its protein product is CASSPLGSRSRYEQYF.

This clonotype was picked up a small number of times. The chain uses TRBV30 and TRBJ1-3; D is unresolved. This CDR3 has 13 residues. V lost 0 bases to trimming and J lost 3 bases, with 6 bases between them. Germline-derived CDR1 and CDR2 are GTSNPN and SVGIG (reference sequence). The CDR3 spells CAWSVDGGNTIYF. CDR3 coding DNA: TGTGCCTGGAGTGTGGACGGTGGAAACACCATATATTTT.

The chain uses TRBV5-6 and TRBJ2-2, with a weak D call TRBD1 (5 bases). Deletions cut 4 bases from V and 3 bases from J, with 16 bases between. This CDR3 has 16 residues. The V gene's germline CDR1 is SGHDT and CDR2 YYEEEE. CDR3 in DNA: TGTGCCAGCAGCCTTCCCCAGGGCTGGGACACCGGGGAGCTGTTTTTT. Its translation is CASSLPQGWDTGELFF.

This clonotype has a handful of counts. This chain links TRBV6-5 with TRBJ2-3; 12 bases are shared with TRBD2. CDR3 length: 17 amino acids. J gave up 5 bases and V 0 bases, and 6 bases lay outside the gene matches. Germline CDR1 reads MNHEY; CDR2 reads SVGAGI. The CDR3 region has the DNA TGTGCCAGCAGTTACTCGACGACTAGCGGGAGAGTAGATACGCAGTATTTT. Residues: CASSYSTTSGRVDTQYF.

The gene calls are TRBV6-1 and TRBJ2-1; 8 bases are a match to TRBD2. With V trimmed by 6 bases and J by 6 bases, 16 bases remained unmatched. The CDR3 contains 17 residues. Germline CDR1 is MNHNS and CDR2 is SASEGT. The DNA for the CDR3 is TGTGCCAGCAGCCTAGTGAGGGGCGGGAGGTACCCCAATGAGCAGTTCTTC. It translates to CASSLVRGGRYPNEQFF.

This chain uses TRBV11-1 with TRBJ1-4; 8 nucleotides match TRBD1. Germline CDR1 SGHAT, CDR2 FQDESV (reference sequence). The trim removed 0 bases at V and 7 bases at J, leaving 4 bases unmatched. This CDR3 region has 15 residues. CDR3 sequence: CASSLAGTGFEKLFF. The CDR3 DNA reads as TGTGCCAGCAGCTTAGCGGGGACAGGTTTTGAAAAACTGTTTTTT. Supplemented by reference TRBV11-1 and TRBJ1-4, the full variable domain reads EAEVAQSPRYKITEKSQAVAFWCDPISGHATLYWYRQILGQGPELLVQFQDESVVDDSQLPKDRFSAERLKGVDSTLKIQPAELGDSAMYLCASSLAGTGFEKLFFGSGTQLSVL.

The chain is built from TRBV6-2 or TRBV6-3 and TRBJ2-1; TRBD2 aligns across 12 bases. Trimming at V came to 3 bases and at J to 2 bases, leaving 17 bases not matched to a gene. The CDR3 has 21 amino acids. In germline, CDR1 is MNHEY, CDR2 SVGEGT. CDR3 sequence: CASSYSPLLAGGQRPYNEQFF. CDR3 DNA sequence: TGTGCCAGCAGTTATTCCCCTTTACTAGCGGGGGGACAAAGGCCCTACAATGAGCAGTTCTTC.

The chain has TRBV6-5 and TRBJ2-7; D unresolved. CDR1 is MNHEY, CDR2 SVGAGI, per germline. The CDR3 covers 12 residues. Trimming pared 7 bases from V and 3 bases from J, leaving 10 bases between. This chain's CDR3 is CASTNLVYEQYF. CDR3 nucleotide sequence: TGTGCCAGCACCAACCTAGTCTACGAGCAGTACTTC.

This clonotype came up a few times. Here the CDR3 DNA reads TGTGCCAGCAGCCGGGGTATGGGTTCCGAAGCTTTCTTT. Its translation is CASSRGMGSEAFF. The genes are TRBV9 and TRBJ1-1; D is uncertain. The V end lost 4 bases, the J end lost 8 bases, and 15 bases lay between the germline ends. There are 13 residues in the CDR3. Germline V gene lookup returns CDR1 SGDLS and CDR2 YYNGEE.

The V and J genes are TRBV6-2 or TRBV6-3 and TRBJ1-2; TRBD1 is a possible D gene (6 bases). The CDR3 is 16 residues long. Trimming took off 5 bases at V and 7 bases at J, with 23 bases between the two ends. Per the germline V gene, CDR1 is MNHEY and CDR2 is SVGEGT. CDR3 sequence: CASSPLGGGTPRGYTF. The CDR3 DNA sequence: TGTGCCAGCAGTCCGCTGGGAGGGGGAACCCCTCGTGGCTACACCTTC.